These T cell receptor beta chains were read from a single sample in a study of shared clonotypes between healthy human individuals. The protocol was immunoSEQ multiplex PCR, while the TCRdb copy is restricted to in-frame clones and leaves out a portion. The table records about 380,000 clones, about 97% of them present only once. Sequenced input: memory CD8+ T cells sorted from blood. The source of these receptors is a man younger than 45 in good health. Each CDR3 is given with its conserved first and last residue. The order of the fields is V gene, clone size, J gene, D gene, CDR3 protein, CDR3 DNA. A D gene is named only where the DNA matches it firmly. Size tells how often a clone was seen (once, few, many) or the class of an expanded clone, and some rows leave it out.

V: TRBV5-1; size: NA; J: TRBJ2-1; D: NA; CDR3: CASSLAATREYNEQFF; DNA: TGCGCCAGCAGCTTGGCCGCGACTAGGGAATACAATGAGCAGTTCTTC
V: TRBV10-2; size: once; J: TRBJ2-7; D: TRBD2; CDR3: CASSVKREFRYEQYF; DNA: TGCGCCAGCAGCGTTAAGCGGGAGTTTAGGTACGAGCAGTACTTC
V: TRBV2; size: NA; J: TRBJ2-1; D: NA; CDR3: CASSERFRFPYNEQFF; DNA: TGTGCCAGCAGTGAGAGATTCAGATTCCCATACAATGAGCAGTTCTTC
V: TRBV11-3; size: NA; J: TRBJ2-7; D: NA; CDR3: CASSLGSSYEQYF; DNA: TGTGCCAGCAGCTTAGGGTCCTCCTACGAGCAGTACTTC
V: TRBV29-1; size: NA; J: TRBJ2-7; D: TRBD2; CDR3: CSVVNSGRFTEQYF; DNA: TGCAGCGTTGTAAATAGCGGGAGATTTACCGAGCAGTACTTC
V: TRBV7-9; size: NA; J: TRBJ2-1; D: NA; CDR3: CASSSRSGGSYNEQFF; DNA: TGTGCCAGCAGCTCCCGCTCAGGGGGGTCCTACAATGAGCAGTTCTTC
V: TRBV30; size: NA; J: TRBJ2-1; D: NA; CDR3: CAWSSSGWQFF; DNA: TGTGCCTGGAGTAGTTCCGGTTGGCAGTTCTTC
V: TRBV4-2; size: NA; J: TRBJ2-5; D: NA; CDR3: CASSQEGYQETQYF; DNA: TGTGCCAGCAGCCAAGAAGGGTACCAAGAGACCCAGTACTTC
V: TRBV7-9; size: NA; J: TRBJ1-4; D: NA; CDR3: CASSLALGGGLPTNEKLFF; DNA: TGTGCCAGCAGCTTAGCCCTCGGGGGAGGACTTCCAACTAATGAAAAACTGTTTTTT
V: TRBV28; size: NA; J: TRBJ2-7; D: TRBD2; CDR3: CASSLSTSGSEQYF; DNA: TGTGCCAGCAGTTTATCTACTAGCGGGAGCGAGCAGTACTTC
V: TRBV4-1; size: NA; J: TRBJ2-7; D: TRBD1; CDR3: CASSRTTGTSYEQYF; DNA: TGCGCCAGCAGCCGTACGACAGGGACCTCCTACGAGCAGTACTTC
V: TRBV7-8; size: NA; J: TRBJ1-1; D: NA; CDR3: CASSLAAGGLTEAFF; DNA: TGTGCCAGCAGCTTAGCTGCAGGTGGTTTGACTGAAGCTTTCTTT
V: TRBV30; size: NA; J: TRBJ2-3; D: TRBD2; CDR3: CAWNFGRGLTDTQYF; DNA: TGTGCCTGGAACTTCGGGAGGGGGTTAACAGATACGCAGTATTTT